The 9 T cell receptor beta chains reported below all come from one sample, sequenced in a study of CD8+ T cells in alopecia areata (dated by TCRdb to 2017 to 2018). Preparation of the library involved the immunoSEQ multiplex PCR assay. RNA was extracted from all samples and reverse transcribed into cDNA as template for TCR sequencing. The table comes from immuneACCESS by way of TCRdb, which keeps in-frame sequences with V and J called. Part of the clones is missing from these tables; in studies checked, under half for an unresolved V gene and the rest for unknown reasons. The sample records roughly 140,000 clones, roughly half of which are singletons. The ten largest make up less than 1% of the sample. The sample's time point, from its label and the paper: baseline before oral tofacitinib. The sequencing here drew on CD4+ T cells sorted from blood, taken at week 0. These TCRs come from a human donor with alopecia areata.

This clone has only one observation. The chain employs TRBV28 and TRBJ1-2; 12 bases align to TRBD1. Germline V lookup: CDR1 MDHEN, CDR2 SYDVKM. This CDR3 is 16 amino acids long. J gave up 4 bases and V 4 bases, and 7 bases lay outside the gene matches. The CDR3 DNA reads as TGTGCCAGCAGTTCGCCCGGGACAGGGGGCAGCTATGGCTACACCTTC. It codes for CASSSPGTGGSYGYTF.

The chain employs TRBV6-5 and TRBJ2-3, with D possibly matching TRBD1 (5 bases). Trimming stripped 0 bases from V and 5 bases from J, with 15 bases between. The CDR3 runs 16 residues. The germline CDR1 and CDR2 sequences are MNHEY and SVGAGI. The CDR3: CASSYSMQWGQDTQYF. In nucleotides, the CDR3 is TGTGCCAGCAGTTACTCGATGCAATGGGGCCAAGATACGCAGTATTTT.

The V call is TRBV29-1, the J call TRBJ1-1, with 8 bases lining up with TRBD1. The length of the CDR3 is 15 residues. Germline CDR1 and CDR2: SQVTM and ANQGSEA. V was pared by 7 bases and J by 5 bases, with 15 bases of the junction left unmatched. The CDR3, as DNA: TGCAGCGCCCTCCCAGGGGGCTTAGGAGGGACTGAAGCTTTCTTT. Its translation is CSALPGGLGGTEAFF.

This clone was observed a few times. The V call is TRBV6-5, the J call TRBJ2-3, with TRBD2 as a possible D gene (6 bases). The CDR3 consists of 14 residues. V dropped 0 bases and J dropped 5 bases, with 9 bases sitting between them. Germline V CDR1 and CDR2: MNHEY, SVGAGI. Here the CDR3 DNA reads TGTGCCAGCAGTTACTCCCGGGGGAGAGATACGCAGTATTTT. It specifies CASSYSRGRDTQYF.

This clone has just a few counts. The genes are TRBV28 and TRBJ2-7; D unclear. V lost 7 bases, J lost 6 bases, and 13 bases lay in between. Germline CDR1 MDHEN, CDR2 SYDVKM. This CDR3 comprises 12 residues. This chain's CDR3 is CASTTRLGEQYF. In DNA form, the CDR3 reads TGTGCCAGCACAACACGACTGGGCGAGCAGTACTTC.

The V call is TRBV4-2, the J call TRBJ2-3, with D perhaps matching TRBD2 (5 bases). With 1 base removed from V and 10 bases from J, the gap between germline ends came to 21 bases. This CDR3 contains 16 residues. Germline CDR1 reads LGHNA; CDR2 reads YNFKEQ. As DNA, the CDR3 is TGTGCCAGCAGCCAAGGGGGAGTCTATGTCCTTTCTGCGCAGTATTTT. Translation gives CASSQGGVYVLSAQYF.

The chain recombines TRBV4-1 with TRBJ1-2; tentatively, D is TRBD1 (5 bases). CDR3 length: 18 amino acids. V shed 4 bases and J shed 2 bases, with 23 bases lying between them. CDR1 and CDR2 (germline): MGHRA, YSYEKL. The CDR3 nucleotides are TGCGCCAGCAGCCCTATGAGGCCGGGGGAGGACACAAACTATGGCTACACCTTC. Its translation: CASSPMRPGEDTNYGYTF.

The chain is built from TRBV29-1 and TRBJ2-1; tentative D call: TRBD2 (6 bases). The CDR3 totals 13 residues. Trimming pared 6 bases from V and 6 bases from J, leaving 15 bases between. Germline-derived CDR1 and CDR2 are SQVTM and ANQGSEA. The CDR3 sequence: CSVGTLTVNEQFF. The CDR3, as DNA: TGCAGCGTGGGGACTCTCACAGTCAATGAGCAGTTCTTC.

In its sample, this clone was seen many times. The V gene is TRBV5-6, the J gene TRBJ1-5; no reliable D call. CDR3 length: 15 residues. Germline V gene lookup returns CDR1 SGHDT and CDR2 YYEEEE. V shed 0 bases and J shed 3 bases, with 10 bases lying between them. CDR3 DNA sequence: TGTGCCAGCAGCTTGGCCGTAGGGATCAATCAGCCCCAGCATTTT. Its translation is CASSLAVGINQPQHF.